The 20 T cell receptor beta chains reported below all come from one sample, sequenced in a study of shared T cell receptors in the human thymus. Data came from immunoSEQ multiplex PCR; TCRdb stores just in-frame clones and leaves some out. The table records almost 550,000 clones, 78% of them present only once. The same data also contributed to another study, on human thymus T cells.

The sample consisted of thymocytes. The receptors here all came from a boy younger than two with a congenital heart defect.

The CDR3 bases are TGTGCCATCAGAATAATCGCCCAGGGGTCGGGCATTCAGTACTTC. Translation: CAIRIIAQGSGIQYF. The chain joins TRBV10-3 to TRBJ2-4, with a weak D call TRBD1 (6 bases). Germline V CDR1 and CDR2: ENHRY, SYGVKD. Trimming took 6 bases from V and 9 from J, leaving 21 bases between them. This CDR3 has 15 residues.

CDR3 sequence: CASYREYYGYTF. In DNA, the CDR3 is TGTGCCAGCTACAGGGAATACTATGGCTACACCTTC. The gene calls are TRBV28 and TRBJ1-2; the D gene is possibly TRBD1 (6 bases). The V gene's germline CDR1 is MDHEN and CDR2 SYDVKM. The CDR3 has 12 residues. V lost 8 bases and J 3 bases, leaving 10 bases between the germline ends.

The V and J genes are TRBV14 and TRBJ2-1; 7 bases align to TRBD1. Germline values: CDR1 SGHDN, CDR2 FVKESK. The CDR3 is made up of 14 amino acids. J gave up 8 bases and V 4 bases, and 8 bases lay outside the gene matches. CDR3 DNA: TGTGCCAGCAGCCGCCTCACAGGGGACGATGAGCAGTTCTTC. It is translated as CASSRLTGDDEQFF.

This rearrangement joins TRBV4-3 to TRBJ2-7; a possible D gene is TRBD1 (6 bases). This CDR3 has 16 residues. Germline V gives CDR1 LGHNA, CDR2 YSLEER. Trimming removed 1 base from V and 0 bases from J, with 13 bases in between. The CDR3 spells CASSQAIRDTSYEQYF. The CDR3 DNA reads TGCGCCAGCAGCCAAGCCATCCGGGACACCTCCTACGAGCAGTACTTC.

The V call is TRBV2, the J call TRBJ2-7; 9 bases align to TRBD2. From germline, CDR1 is SNHLY and CDR2 FYNNEI. This CDR3 is built from 15 residues. Unmatched junction bases numbered 9, after V lost 6 bases and J lost 3 bases. DNA of the CDR3: TGTGCCAGCAGGAGGGGGCGGGAGGGGGACTACGAGCAGTACTTC. Amino acid sequence: CASRRGREGDYEQYF.

The chain carries TRBV7-2 and TRBJ2-7, with 9 bases that match TRBD2. The V gene end was trimmed by 3 bases and the J gene end by 3 bases; junction bases not matched to a gene: 12. This CDR3 is 17 amino acids long. The V gene's germline CDR1 is SGHTA and CDR2 FQGNSA. Written as DNA, the CDR3 is TGTGCCAGCAGCTTCCGTGGTAGCGGGAGTGATATCTACGAGCAGTACTTC. Protein sequence: CASSFRGSGSDIYEQYF.

CDR3 protein: CASSSSGTYNEQFF. In DNA, the CDR3 is TGTGCCAGCAGCTCTAGCGGTACTTACAATGAGCAGTTCTTC. The chain links TRBV5-6 to TRBJ2-1; TRBD2 agrees at 7 bases. From germline, CDR1 is SGHDT and CDR2 YYEEEE. V shed 3 bases and J 4 bases; nucleotides not matched to a gene: 4. The CDR3 length is 14 residues.

The gene calls are TRBV4-3 and TRBJ2-7, with 7 positions matching TRBD2. Germline assignment: CDR1 LGHNA and CDR2 YSLEER. J was trimmed by 0 bases and V by 0 bases; bases with no gene match: 5. The CDR3 spans 16 residues. The CDR3 spells CASSQDPLAASYEQYF. CDR3 bases: TGCGCCAGCAGCCAAGATCCCCTAGCGGCCTCCTACGAGCAGTACTTC.

The sample holds a few counts of this clone. This chain connects TRBV18 to TRBJ2-7, with D perhaps matching TRBD2 (6 bases). Germline CDR1 is KGHSH and CDR2 is LQKENI. This CDR3 spans 17 amino acids. V was trimmed by 4 bases and J by 1 base, leaving 20 bases between them. CDR3 sequence: CASSLHLRDSLSYEQYF. Here the CDR3 DNA reads TGTGCCAGCTCACTCCACCTTCGGGACTCTTTATCCTACGAGCAGTACTTC.

This clone has a single count. The chain has TRBV10-3 and TRBJ2-5; 9 bases match TRBD1. Germline CDR1 ENHRY, CDR2 SYGVKD. V shed 3 bases, J shed 2 bases, and the junction held 4 bases outside the gene matches. CDR3 length: 15 residues. CDR3 in amino acids: CAISDRDRVQETQYF. The CDR3 DNA is TGTGCCATCAGTGATAGGGACAGGGTACAAGAGACCCAGTACTTC.

J is TRBJ2-3 and V is TRBV15; a weak D match, TRBD1 (6 bases). This CDR3 has 16 residues. Trimming removed 0 bases from V and 5 bases from J, with 15 bases in between. CDR1 is LNHNV, CDR2 YYDKDF, per germline (reference sequence). The CDR3: CATSRDKGRGEDTQYF. The CDR3 DNA follows: TGTGCCACCAGCAGAGATAAGGGCAGGGGTGAAGATACGCAGTATTTT.

This chain uses TRBV4-1 with TRBJ2-2; 11 bases map to TRBD2. In germline, CDR1 is MGHRA, CDR2 YSYEKL. The J segment lost 5 bases and the V segment lost 0 bases, leaving 11 bases of the junction unmatched. The CDR3 covers 19 residues. The CDR3 loop reads CASSQDPAKLAGVTGELFF. The CDR3 DNA sequence: TGCGCCAGCAGCCAAGATCCTGCTAAACTAGCGGGAGTGACCGGGGAGCTGTTTTTT.

This clone was found a few times. The chain is built from TRBV6-5 and TRBJ1-1, with D possibly matching TRBD1 (5 bases). The germline V and J ends were trimmed by 7 bases and 5 bases, with 14 bases remaining between them. Germline loops: CDR1 MNHEY, CDR2 SVGAGI. The CDR3 spans 13 residues. CDR3 DNA sequence: TGTGCCAGCAACCCCAATCGGGGGACTGAAGCTTTCTTT. Its protein product is CASNPNRGTEAFF.

V is TRBV5-6 and J is TRBJ2-7; TRBD1 agrees at 9 bases. The CDR3 is made up of 14 amino acids. The junction had 4 bases not matched to a gene; V was cut back by 1 base and J by 5 bases. The V gene's germline CDR1 is SGHDT and CDR2 YYEEEE. CDR3 sequence: CASSLRDRDHEQYF. The CDR3 coding sequence is TGTGCCAGCAGCTTGAGGGACAGGGACCACGAGCAGTACTTC.

The V and J genes are TRBV5-6 and TRBJ2-7; TRBD2 matches at 10 bases. The ends lost 7 bases at V and 1 base at J; junction bases unmatched: 5. CDR1 and CDR2 from the germline V gene are SGHDT and YYEEEE. CDR3 length: 14 residues. CDR3 DNA sequence: TGTGCCAGCGGACGGACTAGCGGTTCCTACGAGCAGTACTTC. This codes for CASGRTSGSYEQYF.

In this sample, this clone turned up a few times. The J gene is TRBJ2-7, the V gene TRBV5-1; 13 bases map to TRBD2. Germline CDR1 and CDR2: SGHRS and YFSETQ. V lost 4 bases and J lost 2; bases outside the gene matches: 6. The CDR3 has 16 residues. This chain's CDR3 is CASSPLLAGGPYEQYF. CDR3 bases: TGCGCCAGCAGCCCGTTACTAGCGGGAGGGCCCTACGAGCAGTACTTC.

CDR3 loop: CASSQEYGGNEQFF. As DNA, the CDR3 is TGCGCCAGCAGCCAAGAATATGGCGGCAATGAGCAGTTCTTC. The chain links TRBV4-3 to TRBJ2-1; no definite D call. The CDR3 spans 14 residues. V was trimmed by 0 bases and J by 6 bases, leaving 9 bases between them. Germline values: CDR1 LGHNA, CDR2 YSLEER.

This clone was observed a single time. The chain couples TRBV27 to TRBJ1-1; D remains unclear. The CDR3 runs to 15 residues. Germline CDR1 and CDR2: MNHEY and SMNVEV (reference sequence). The V end lost 3 bases, the J end lost 0 bases, and 11 bases lay between the germline ends. CDR3 sequence reads: CASSFSHPLNTEAFF. The DNA for the CDR3 is TGTGCCAGCAGTTTTTCACACCCCCTGAACACTGAAGCTTTCTTT.

The chain is built from TRBV30 and TRBJ2-5; TRBD2 matches 12 bases. The CDR3 totals 18 residues. Germline CDR1 GTSNPN, CDR2 SVGIG (reference sequence). V was pared by 4 bases and J by 1 base, with 13 bases of the junction left unmatched. CDR3 in amino acids: CAWKVSSSGRAPQETQYF. The CDR3 DNA follows: TGTGCCTGGAAGGTGTCGTCTAGCGGGAGGGCCCCCCAAGAGACCCAGTACTTC.

The V gene is TRBV9, the J gene TRBJ1-5, with 7 bases aligning to TRBD1. The CDR3 spans 14 residues. Trimming at V came to 4 bases and at J to 7 bases, leaving 8 bases not matched to a gene. Germline loops: CDR1 SGDLS, CDR2 YYNGEE. Written as DNA, the CDR3 is TGTGCCAGCAGCCAGGGGGGAGGACGCCAGCCCCAGCATTTT. Residues: CASSQGGGRQPQHF. The variable domain in full, with the rest retrieved from reference TRBV9 and TRBJ1-5, is DSGVTQTPKHLITATGQRVTLRCSPRSGDLSVYWYQQSLDQGLQFLIQYYNGEERAKGNILERFSAQQFPDLHSELNLSSLELGDSALYFCASSQGGGRQPQHFGDGTRLSIL.